The clone carrying this T cell receptor (beta chain) occurred a few times. Its cognate antigen is unknown. Each sample provided at least 5.5 micrograms of extracted total RNA. Using a J-beta primer mix together with a sample-barcoded 5' primer, a second PCR was run for roughly 6 to 11 cycles. TCRdb reprocessed the 5' RACE reads with MiXCR, giving one entry per CDR3 protein. The sample lists a few hundred thousand distinct CDR3 sequences, 27% occurring once. The sample is drawn from a study of blood T cells in healthy people across ages. V lost 3 bases to trimming and J lost 8 bases, with 19 bases between them. CDR3 length: 15 amino acids. Germline loops: CDR1 DFQATT, CDR2 SNEGSKA (reference sequence). Points from the study as a whole: Considered underestimates were the diversity estimates obtained from one million T cells. Both naive CD4+ cell counts and diversity were greater in long-lived donors than in aged donors.

The sample also formed part of further work on T cells of mothers and their children. From that paper: Related mother-child pairs showed slightly higher but non-significant overlap than unrelated pairs.

This receptor was identified in a boy aged 2 to 10 in good health. The V call is TRBV20-1, the J call TRBJ1-4, with D unclear. Sequencing used blood. The CDR3 DNA follows: TGCAGTGCTAGCCTGGGCATCAGCTGGGAAGAAAAACTGTTTTTT. This translates into CSASLGISWEEKLFF.